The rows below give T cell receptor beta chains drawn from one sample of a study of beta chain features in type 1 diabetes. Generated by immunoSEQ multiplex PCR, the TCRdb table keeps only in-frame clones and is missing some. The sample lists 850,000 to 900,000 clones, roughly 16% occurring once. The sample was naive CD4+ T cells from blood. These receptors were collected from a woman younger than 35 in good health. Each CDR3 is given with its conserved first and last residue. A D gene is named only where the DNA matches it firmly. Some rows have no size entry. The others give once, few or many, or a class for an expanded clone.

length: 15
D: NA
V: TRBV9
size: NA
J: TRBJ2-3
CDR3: CASSVSLHSTDTQYF
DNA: TGTGCCAGCAGCGTAAGCCTACACAGCACAGATACGCAGTATTTT

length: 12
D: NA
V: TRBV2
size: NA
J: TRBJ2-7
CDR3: CASSEAIYEQYF
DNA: TGTGCCAGCAGTGAGGCAATATACGAGCAGTACTTC

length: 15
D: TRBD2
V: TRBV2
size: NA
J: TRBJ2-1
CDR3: CASTPVGSSGTEQFF
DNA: TGTGCCAGCACTCCCGTGGGATCTAGCGGGACTGAGCAGTTCTTC

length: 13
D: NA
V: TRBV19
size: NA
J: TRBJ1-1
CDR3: CASRDLTNTEAFF
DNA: TGTGCCAGCCGGGACCTAACGAACACTGAAGCTTTCTTT

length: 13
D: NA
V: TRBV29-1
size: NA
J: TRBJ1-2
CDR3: CSVEGQNNYGYTF
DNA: TGCAGCGTTGAAGGACAGAATAACTATGGCTACACCTTC

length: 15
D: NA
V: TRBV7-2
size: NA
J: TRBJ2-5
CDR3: CASSPMRGGSETQYF
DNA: TGTGCCAGCAGCCCGATGCGTGGGGGCTCGGAGACCCAGTACTTC

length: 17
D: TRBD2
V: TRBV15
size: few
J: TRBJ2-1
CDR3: CATSRTRGGRGSDEQFF
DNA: TGTGCCACCAGCAGAACCCGGGGTGGCCGCGGGAGTGATGAGCAGTTCTTC

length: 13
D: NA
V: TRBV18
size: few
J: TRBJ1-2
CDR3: CASSPTDNYGYTF
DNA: TGTGCCAGCTCACCAACAGATAACTATGGCTACACCTTC

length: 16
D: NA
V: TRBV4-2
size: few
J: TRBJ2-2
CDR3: CASSQEVSYNTGELFF
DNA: TGTGCCAGCAGCCAAGAAGTCAGTTACAACACCGGGGAGCTGTTTTTT

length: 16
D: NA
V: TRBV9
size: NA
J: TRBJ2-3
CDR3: CASSARTPSSADTQYF
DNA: TGTGCCAGCAGCGCCCGGACCCCTAGTTCGGCCGATACGCAGTATTTT

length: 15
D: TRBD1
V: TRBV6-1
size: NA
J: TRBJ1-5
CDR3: CASSLDREGNQPQHF
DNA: TGTGCCAGCAGTCTGGACAGGGAGGGTAATCAGCCCCAGCATTTT

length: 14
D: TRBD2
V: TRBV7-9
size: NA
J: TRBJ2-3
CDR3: CASSFSGSADTQYF
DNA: TGTGCCAGCAGCTTCAGCGGGAGTGCAGATACGCAGTATTTT

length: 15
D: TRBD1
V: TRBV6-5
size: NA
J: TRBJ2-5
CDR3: CASSYSDRAYGDQYF
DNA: TGTGCCAGCAGTTACTCGGACAGGGCTTATGGTGACCAGTACTTC